These T cell receptor beta chains were read from a single sample in a study of Graves' ophthalmopathy and Graves' hyperthyroidism. TCRdb called the multiplex PCR reads again in MiXCR, with one record for every CDR3 protein. The repertoire holds a few hundred thousand distinct CDR3 sequences, with about 15% as singletons. The sample taken for sequencing was peripheral blood. These receptors came from an adult woman with stable Graves' hyperthyroidism. CDR3s include the opening cysteine and the closing phenylalanine or tryptophan. A D gene is named only where the DNA matches it firmly. A row's size may be missing; if present it is once, few, many or a size class.

j_gene | v_gene | abundance | d_gene | CDR3aa | CDR3nt
TRBJ1-1 | TRBV12-3/TRBV12-4 | many | TRBD1 | CASSRDRVWAEAFF | TGTGCCAGCAGCCGAGACAGGGTTTGGGCTGAAGCTTTCTTT
TRBJ2-7 | TRBV7-2 | many | - | CASSLVVRGRSYEQYF | TGTGCCAGCAGCTTAGTAGTCCGGGGCCGCTCCTACGAGCAGTACTTC
TRBJ1-5 | TRBV20-1 | many | - | CSARDLGASNQPQHF | TGCAGTGCTAGAGATTTAGGGGCAAGCAATCAGCCCCAGCATTTT
TRBJ1-2 | TRBV6-2/TRBV6-3 | many | TRBD1 | CASSETGDYGHTF | TGTGCCAGCAGCGAAACAGGGGACTATGGCCACACCTTC
TRBJ2-4 | TRBV27 | few | TRBD1 | CASGQRTGAKNIKYF | TGTGCCAGCGGCCAAAGGACAGGGGCCAAAAACATTAAGTACTTC
TRBJ2-6 | TRBV20-1 | few | TRBD1 | CSAQGQGVPSGANVLTF | TGCAGTGCCCAGGGACAGGGGGTCCCCTCTGGGGCCAACGTCCTGACTTTC
TRBJ2-5 | TRBV7-2 | - | - | CASSLVIGGETQYF | TGTGCCAGCAGCTTAGTGATAGGTGGAGAGACCCAGTACTTC
TRBJ2-1 | TRBV20-1 | - | TRBD2 | CSARDVAGGTSYNEQFF | TGCAGTGCTAGAGATGTTGCGGGAGGTACCTCCTACAATGAGCAGTTCTTC
TRBJ1-6 | TRBV28 | many | - | CASIGQQNFLFDSPLHF | TGTGCCAGCATTGGTCAACAGAATTTCCTATTCGATTCACCCCTCCACTTT
TRBJ2-7 | TRBV6-1 | - | TRBD1 | CASSEEVGQGVYEQYF | TGTGCCAGCAGTGAAGAGGTGGGACAGGGAGTCTACGAGCAGTACTTC
TRBJ2-2 | TRBV29-1 | many | TRBD2 | CSVGLADYTGELFF | TGCAGCGTAGGACTAGCGGATTATACCGGGGAGCTGTTTTTT
TRBJ2-5 | TRBV6-2/TRBV6-3 | many | - | CASNWTPQETQYF | TGTGCCAGCAACTGGACTCCCCAAGAGACCCAGTACTTC
TRBJ2-7 | TRBV6-1 | - | - | CASSTGRFYERYF | TGCGCCAGCAGTACGGGACGGTTCTACGAGCGGTACTTC
TRBJ2-5 | TRBV29-1 | many | - | CSVETEGPGTQYF | TGCAGCGTTGAAACGGAGGGCCCGGGGACCCAGTACTTC
TRBJ2-5 | TRBV5-4 | many | TRBD2 | CASSFRDYVTQYF | TGTGCCAGCAGCTTCCGGGACTATGTGACCCAGTACTTC